This T cell receptor beta chain was observed in a study of CD8 T cells in ankylosing spondylitis. This clonotype showed up many times. The target antigen is unknown. Findings and caveats of the study: Researchers reportedly found disease-linked clones significantly enriched in matched ankylosing spondylitis synovial fluid. Earlier work had already found some motif variants in reactive arthritis synovial fluid and blood.

Germline CDR1 reads ENHRY; CDR2 reads SYGVKD. The CDR3 consists of 15 residues. Trimming removed 6 bases from V and 4 bases from J, with 17 bases in between. MiXCR, run by TCRdb on the 5' RACE reads, gives a single entry per CDR3 protein. The repertoire consists of 250,000 to 400,000 distinct CDR3 sequences, with under 14% occurring once and the leading ten covering more than 7%. The TCR originated in a female donor with ankylosing spondylitis or in good health (not recorded which). The V gene is TRBV10-3, the J gene TRBJ2-3, with D perhaps TRBD2 (5 bases). Source material: blood, either unsorted or a sorted T cell fraction (not recorded which). The CDR3 protein is CAIRETNHRPDTQYF. The DNA for the CDR3 is TGTGCCATCAGAGAGACTAATCATCGTCCAGATACGCAGTATTTT.